Included here is one T cell receptor beta chain sequence, with context. Its target is unknown. Assay: immunoSEQ multiplex PCR; the TCRdb copy retains only in-frame clones and omits some. Of under 150,000 clones in the sample, 84% were seen once. The length of the CDR3 is 15 residues. The trim removed 8 bases at V and 2 bases at J, leaving 9 bases unmatched. Germline CDR1 MNHNY, CDR2 SVGAGI (reference sequence). Healthy donors had no documented immune events, such as infections, while sampled. This specimen comes from a study of identifying expanded T cells in peripheral blood. General observations from the study: Clone count variance between roughly 2-week samples rose with total template count. Technical replicates showed around 1.1 changed clones; approximately 2 weeks roughly 16; four weeks 19.

The TCR was taken from a person between 18 and 75 years old in good health. Sequencing was done on a sample of blood. This chain joins TRBV6-6 and TRBJ2-7; 10 bases fit TRBD1. The CDR3 region has the DNA TGTGCCAGCTCCATGGGACAGGGGAGGACCTACGAGCAGTACTTC. Translated, it gives CASSMGQGRTYEQYF.